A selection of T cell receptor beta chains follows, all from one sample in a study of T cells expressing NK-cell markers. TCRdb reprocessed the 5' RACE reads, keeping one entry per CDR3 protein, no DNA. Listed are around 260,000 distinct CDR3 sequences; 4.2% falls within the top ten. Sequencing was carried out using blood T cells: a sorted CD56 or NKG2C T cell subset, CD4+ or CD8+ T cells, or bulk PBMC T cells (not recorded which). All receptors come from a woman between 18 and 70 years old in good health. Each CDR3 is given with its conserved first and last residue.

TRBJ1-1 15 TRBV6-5 CASSYPRGGHTEAFF
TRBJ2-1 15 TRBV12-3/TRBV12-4 CASIKGTGSYNEQFF
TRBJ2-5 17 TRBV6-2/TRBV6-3 CASSYGSSGLYQETQYF
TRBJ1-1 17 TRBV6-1 CASSPGNAGGSGTEAFF
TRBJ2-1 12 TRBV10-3 CAHEGEGNEQFF
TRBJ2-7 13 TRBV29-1 CSAGGQGSYEQYF
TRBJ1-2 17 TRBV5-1 CASSSPSRGLEHYGYTF
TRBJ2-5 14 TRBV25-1 CASSEFGGQETQYF
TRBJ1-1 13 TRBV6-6 CASSYEGDTEAFF
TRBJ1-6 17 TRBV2 CASSARMGGQGNSPLHF
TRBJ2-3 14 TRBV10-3 CAIAREDPMDTQYF
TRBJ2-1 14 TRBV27 CASSVQGFYNEQFF
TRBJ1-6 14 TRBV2 CASSALLGSSPLHF
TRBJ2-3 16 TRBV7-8 CASSWGTGVGTDTQYF
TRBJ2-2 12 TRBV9 CASSVASGELFF
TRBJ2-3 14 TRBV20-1 CSAKRGGGVDTQYF
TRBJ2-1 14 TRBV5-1 CASSLVPGLGEQFF
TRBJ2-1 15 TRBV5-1 CASSLASSSYNEQFF
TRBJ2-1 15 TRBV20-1 CSASQGVKGYNEQFF
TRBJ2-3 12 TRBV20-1 CSAATSTDTQYF
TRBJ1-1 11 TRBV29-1 CSVTLSGAAFF
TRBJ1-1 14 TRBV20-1 CSARKGRSNTEAFF
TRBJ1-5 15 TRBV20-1 CSAREGGATNQPQHF
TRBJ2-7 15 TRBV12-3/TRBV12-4 CASSFAGLRHYEQYF
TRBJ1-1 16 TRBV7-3 CASRNHGRRMNTEAFF
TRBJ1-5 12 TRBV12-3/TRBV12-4 CASKPSNQPQHF
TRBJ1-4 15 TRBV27 CASSLSYGNNEKLFF
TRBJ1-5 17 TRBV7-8 CASSPRTGINGNQPQHF
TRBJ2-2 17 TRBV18 CASSSDRLAANTGELFF
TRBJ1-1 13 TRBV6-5 CASSYSGFTEAFF
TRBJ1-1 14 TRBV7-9 CASSLAIGTREAFF
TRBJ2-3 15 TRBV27 CASSFRRGVGDTQYF
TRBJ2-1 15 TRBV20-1 CSAPHPASGYNEQFF
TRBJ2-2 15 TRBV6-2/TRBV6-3 CASTGLPRTTGELFF
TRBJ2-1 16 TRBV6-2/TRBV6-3 CASSNRRGPLYNEQFF
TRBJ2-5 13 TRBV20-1 CSAPSAGPGTQYF
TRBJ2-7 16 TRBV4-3 CASSQGDDRSSYEQYF